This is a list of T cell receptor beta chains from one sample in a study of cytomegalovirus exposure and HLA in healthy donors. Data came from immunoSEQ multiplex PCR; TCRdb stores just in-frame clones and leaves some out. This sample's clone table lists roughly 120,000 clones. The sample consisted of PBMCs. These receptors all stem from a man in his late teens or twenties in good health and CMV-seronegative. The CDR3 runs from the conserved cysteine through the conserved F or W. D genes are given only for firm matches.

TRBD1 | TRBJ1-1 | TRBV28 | TGTGCCAGCAGTTCCGGGACAGGGAACACTGAAGCTTTCTTT | CASSSGTGNTEAFF
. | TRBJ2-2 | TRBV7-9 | TGTGCCAGCAGCGCTCAGGGTGAAACCGGGGAGCTGTTTTTT | CASSAQGETGELFF
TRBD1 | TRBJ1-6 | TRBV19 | TGTGCCAGTAGTATGGGACAGAGCGGTTCACCCCTCCACTTT | CASSMGQSGSPLHF
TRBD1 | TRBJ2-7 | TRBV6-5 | TGTGCCAGCAGTTACACGGGACAGGGGGCTAACGAGCAGTACTTC | CASSYTGQGANEQYF
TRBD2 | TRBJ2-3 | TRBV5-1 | TGCGCCAGCAGCTTCGGGACTAGCGGGACAGATACGCAGTATTTT | CASSFGTSGTDTQYF
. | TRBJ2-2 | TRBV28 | TGTGCCAGCAGCCAGGAGGGTTGGCGGGAAAACACCGGGGAGCTGTTTTTT | CASSQEGWRENTGELFF
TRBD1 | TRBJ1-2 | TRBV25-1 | TGTGCCAGCAGTGAATATGGGACAGGGGATGGCTACACCTTC | CASSEYGTGDGYTF
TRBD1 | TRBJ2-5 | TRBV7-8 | TGTGCCAGCAACCCAGGGGGTAGAAAAGAGACCCAGTACTTC | CASNPGGRKETQYF
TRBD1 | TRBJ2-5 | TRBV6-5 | TGTGCCAGCAGTATACAGGGGTGGCCCCAAGAGACCCAGTACTTC | CASSIQGWPQETQYF
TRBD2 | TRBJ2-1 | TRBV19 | TGTGCCAGTAGTATGGGCGGGGGAGTTTACAATGAGCAGTTCTTC | CASSMGGGVYNEQFF
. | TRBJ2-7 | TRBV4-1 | TGCGCCAGCAGCCAAGATCCACCCCAATCGGGGCAGTACTTC | CASSQDPPQSGQYF
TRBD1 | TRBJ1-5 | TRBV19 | TGTGCCAGTAGTATAGATAGGGGGCTGAGCAATCAGCCCCAGCATTTT | CASSIDRGLSNQPQHF
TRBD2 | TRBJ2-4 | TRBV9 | TGTGCCAGCAGCGTAGAGGCGGGGGGGTTCCGAAACATTCAGTACTTC | CASSVEAGGFRNIQYF
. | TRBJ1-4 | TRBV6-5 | TGTGCCAGCAGAACATCAACTAATGAAAAACTGTTTTTT | CASRTSTNEKLFF
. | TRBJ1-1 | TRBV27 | TGTGCCAGCAGCAACCCGACTACAGCTGGTGGATTAAGGGACACTGAAGCTTTCTTT | CASSNPTTAGGLRDTEAFF
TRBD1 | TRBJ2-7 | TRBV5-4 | TGTGCCAGCAGCTTGTGGATCCAGGGGGCGCGGGAGCAGTACTTC | CASSLWIQGAREQYF
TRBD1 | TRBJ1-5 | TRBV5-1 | TGCGCCAGCAAGGAAGACAGGGGGCGGAATCAGCCCCAGCATTTT | CASKEDRGRNQPQHF
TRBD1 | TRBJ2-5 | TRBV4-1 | TGCGCCAGCAGCCAGGGACAGAGCTTGGAGACCCAGTACTTC | CASSQGQSLETQYF
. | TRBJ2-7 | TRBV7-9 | TGTGCCAGCAGACAGGGAAGCTCCTACGAGCAGTACTTC | CASRQGSSYEQYF
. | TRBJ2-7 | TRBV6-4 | TGTGCCAGCAGGAGGACGGGGAGCTCCTACGAGCAGTACTTC | CASRRTGSSYEQYF
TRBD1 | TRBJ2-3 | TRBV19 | TGTGCCAGTACGTGGAAGGGACAGCGCACAGATACGCAGTATTTT | CASTWKGQRTDTQYF
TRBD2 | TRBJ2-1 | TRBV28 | TGTGCCAGCAGTTCCATCGGGAGGAGCGGGAGCTACAATGAGCAGTTCTTC | CASSSIGRSGSYNEQFF
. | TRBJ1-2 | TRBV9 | TGTGCCAGCAGCCCTTCTGATGGGGCTCTTGGCTACACCTTC | CASSPSDGALGYTF
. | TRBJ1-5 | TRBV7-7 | TGTGCTAGCAGCTTAGCAGAGCTCGAACCCCAGCATTTT | CASSLAELEPQHF
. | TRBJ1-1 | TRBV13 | TGTGCCAGCAGCGAGGGGGTAGGGAACACTGAAGCTTTCTTT | CASSEGVGNTEAFF
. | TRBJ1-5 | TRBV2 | TGTGCCAGCTCTGGAGTGCCAAATCAGCCCCAGCATTTT | CASSGVPNQPQHF
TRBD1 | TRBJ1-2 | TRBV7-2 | TGTGCCAGCAGCCCGGCACCGGGACAGATACAAGGCTACACCTTC | CASSPAPGQIQGYTF
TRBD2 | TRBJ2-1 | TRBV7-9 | TGTGCCAGCAGCCCTAGCGGGAGATCCTACAATGAGCAGTTCTTC | CASSPSGRSYNEQFF
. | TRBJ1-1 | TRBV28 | TGTGCCAGCAGTAGAGTTAACACTGAAGCTTTCTTT | CASSRVNTEAFF
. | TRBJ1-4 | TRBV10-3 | TGTGCCATCAGTGAGTCCGGTGCAACTAATGAAAAACTGTTTTTT | CAISESGATNEKLFF
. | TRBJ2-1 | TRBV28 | TGTGCCAGCAGGGGGGCGTGGAATGAGCAGTTCTTC | CASRGAWNEQFF
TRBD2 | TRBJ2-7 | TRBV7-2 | TGTGCCAGCAGCTTGGGGACTACCTACGAGCAGTACTTC | CASSLGTTYEQYF
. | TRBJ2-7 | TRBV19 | TGTGCCAGTAGTATTGGCAGGGGCGCTTACGAGCAGTACTTC | CASSIGRGAYEQYF
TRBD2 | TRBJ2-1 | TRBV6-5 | TGTGCCAGCAGTTCGGGGGGGGCCTCAAATGAGCAGTTCTTC | CASSSGGASNEQFF
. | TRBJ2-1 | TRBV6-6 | TGTGCCAGCAGTTACCCAGAAGATAACAATGAGCAGTTCTTC | CASSYPEDNNEQFF
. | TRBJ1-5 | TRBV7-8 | TGTGCCAGCAGCTTAGCGCGGGGTAGCAATCAGCCCCAGCATTTT | CASSLARGSNQPQHF
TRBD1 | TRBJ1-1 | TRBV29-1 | TGCAGCGTCAGGACAGGGAGGAACACTGAAGCTTTCTTT | CSVRTGRNTEAFF
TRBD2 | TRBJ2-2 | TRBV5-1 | TGCGCCAGCAGTTCTGGCCTGGGACTAGCGGGATTGTTGAACACCGGGGAGCTGTTTTTT | CASSSGLGLAGLLNTGELFF
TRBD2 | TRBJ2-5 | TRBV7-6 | TGTGCCAGCAGCCCTCGGGGACGGACTAGGGAGACCCAGTACTTC | CASSPRGRTRETQYF
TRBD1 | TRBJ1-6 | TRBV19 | TGTGCCAGTACTGGACAGGAAGGTTCACCCCTCCACTTT | CASTGQEGSPLHF
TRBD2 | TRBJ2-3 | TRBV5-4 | TGTGCCAGCAGCTTACCTAGCGGGAGCAGTAGTACGCAGTATTTT | CASSLPSGSSSTQYF
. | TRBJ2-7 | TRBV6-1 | TGTGCCAGCAGTGAAGGAGCGGGCAGACAGTACTTC | CASSEGAGRQYF
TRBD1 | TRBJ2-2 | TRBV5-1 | TGCGCCAGCGGGGACAGGGGAGACACCGGGGAGCTGTTTTTT | CASGDRGDTGELFF
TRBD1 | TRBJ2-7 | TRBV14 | TGTGCCAGCAGCCCCCTCGCGGGACAGGGTTCCTACGAGCAGTACTTC | CASSPLAGQGSYEQYF
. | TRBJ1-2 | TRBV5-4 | TGTGCCAGCAGCTCTCACTATGGCTACACCTTC | CASSSHYGYTF
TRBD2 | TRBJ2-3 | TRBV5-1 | TGCGCCAGCAGCTTGGGGACTAGCGGTAGCACAGATACGCAGTATTTT | CASSLGTSGSTDTQYF
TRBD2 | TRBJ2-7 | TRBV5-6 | TGTGCCAGCAGCTTCCGGACTAGGAGGCACTACGAGCAGTACTTC | CASSFRTRRHYEQYF
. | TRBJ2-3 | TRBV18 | TGTGCCAGCTCCACGCGGCAGACAGATACGCAGTATTTT | CASSTRQTDTQYF
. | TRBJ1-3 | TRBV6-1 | TGTGCCAGCAGCGAAGGCCTTTTTACAGGAAACACCATATATTTT | CASSEGLFTGNTIYF
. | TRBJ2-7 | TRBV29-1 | TGCAGCGTAGGTCTTACTACCTACGAGCAGTACTTC | CSVGLTTYEQYF
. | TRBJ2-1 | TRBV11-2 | TGTGCCAGCAGCCCACTCCAGGGGTACAGCAATGAGCAGTTCTTC | CASSPLQGYSNEQFF
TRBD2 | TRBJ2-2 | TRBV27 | TGTGCCAGCAGTTCAGCGGGAGCCAACACCGGGGAGCTGTTTTTT | CASSSAGANTGELFF
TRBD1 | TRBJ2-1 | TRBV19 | TGTGCCAGTAGTATCCTTCAGAGACAGGGCAGCTATGAGCAGTTCTTC | CASSILQRQGSYEQFF
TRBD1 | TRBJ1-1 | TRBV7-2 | TGTGCCAGCAGCAGGACAGGGGAACGGGGCACTGAAGCTTTCTTT | CASSRTGERGTEAFF
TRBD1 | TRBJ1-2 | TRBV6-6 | TGTGCCAGCAGTCCAACTTCGACAGGGCCGGACTACACCTTC | CASSPTSTGPDYTF
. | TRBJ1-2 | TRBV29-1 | TGCAGCGCCGCGACAGGCGTGAATGGCTACACCTTC | CSAATGVNGYTF
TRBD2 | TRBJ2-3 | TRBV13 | TGTGCCAGCAGCGGGCCTAGCGGGAGAGATACGCAGTATTTT | CASSGPSGRDTQYF
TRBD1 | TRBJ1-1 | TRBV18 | TGTGCCAGCTCACCGAAACAGGGGGATACGAACACTGAAGCTTTCTTT | CASSPKQGDTNTEAFF
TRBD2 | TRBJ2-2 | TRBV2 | TGTGCCAGCAGTGAAGGGGGACTAGCGGAGAACACCGGGGAGCTGTTTTTT | CASSEGGLAENTGELFF